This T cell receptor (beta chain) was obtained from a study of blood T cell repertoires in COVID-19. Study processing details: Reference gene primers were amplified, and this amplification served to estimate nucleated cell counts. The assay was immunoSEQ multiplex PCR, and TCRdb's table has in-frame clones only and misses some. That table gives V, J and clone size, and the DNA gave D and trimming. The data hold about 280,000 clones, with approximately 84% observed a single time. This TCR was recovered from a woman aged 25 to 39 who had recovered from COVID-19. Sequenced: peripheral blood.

CDR3: CASSSRTDTNYGYTF. In DNA, the CDR3 is TGTGCCAGCAGCTCCCGGACAGACACTAACTATGGCTACACCTTC. The rearrangement uses TRBV7-9 and TRBJ1-2; perhaps TRBD1 as D (6 bases). This CDR3 region has 15 residues. V shed 4 bases and J shed 0 bases, with 12 bases lying between them. Germline V gene sequence: CDR1 SEHNR, CDR2 FQNEAQ (reference sequence).